This entry describes one T cell receptor (beta chain). Its antigen remains unknown. The sample is drawn from a study of OX40 agonist ivuxolimab in advanced cancers. Study context: Males comprised 82.7% of the group, whose mean age was about 61 years (range 23 to 79).

Profiled with immunoSEQ multiplex PCR; TCRdb holds only in-frame clones, not every one. The top ten clones hold 0.3% to 0.4% of a sample with tens of thousands of clones, roughly 89% of them seen once. Patients were excluded for autoimmune disease history or systemic immunosuppression. Study outcomes and limitations: Some patients without response likewise showed low normalized clonal expansion. Fewer expanded clones were found on average in CD4+ than in CD8+ T cells.

Germline lookup yields CDR1 MGHRA and CDR2 YSYEKL. V gave up 4 bases and J gave up 1 base; unmatched junction bases: 17. This CDR3 has 19 amino acids. The V gene is TRBV4-1, the J gene TRBJ2-7; TRBD2 aligns across 9 bases. The sequences come from CD4+ or CD8+ T cells sorted from blood, collected in a trial of the OX40 agonist ivuxolimab. The clonotype comes from an adult with an advanced solid tumor such as melanoma, head and neck, liver or kidney cancer. Written as DNA, the CDR3 is TGCGCCAGCAGCCGTCTGATGGGGGCTAGCGGGACGGGATCCTACGAGCAGTACTTC. Residues: CASSRLMGASGTGSYEQYF.